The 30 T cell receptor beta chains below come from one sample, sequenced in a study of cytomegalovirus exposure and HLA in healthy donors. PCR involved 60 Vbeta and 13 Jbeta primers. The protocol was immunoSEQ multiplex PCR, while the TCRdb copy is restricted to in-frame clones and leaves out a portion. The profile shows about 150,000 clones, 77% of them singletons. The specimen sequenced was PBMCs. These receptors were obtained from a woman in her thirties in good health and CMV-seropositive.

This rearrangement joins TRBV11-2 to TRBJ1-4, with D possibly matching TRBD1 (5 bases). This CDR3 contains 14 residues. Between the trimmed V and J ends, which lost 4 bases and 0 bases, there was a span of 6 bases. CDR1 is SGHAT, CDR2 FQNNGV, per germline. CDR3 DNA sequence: TGTGCCAGCAGCTGGGGGGCAACTAATGAAAAACTGTTTTTT. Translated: CASSWGATNEKLFF. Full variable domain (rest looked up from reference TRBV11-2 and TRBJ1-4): EAGVAQSPRYKIIEKRQSVAFWCNPISGHATLYWYQQILGQGPKLLIQFQNNGVVDDSQLPKDRFSAERLKGVDSTLKIQPAKLEDSAVYLCASSWGATNEKLFFGSGTQLSVL.

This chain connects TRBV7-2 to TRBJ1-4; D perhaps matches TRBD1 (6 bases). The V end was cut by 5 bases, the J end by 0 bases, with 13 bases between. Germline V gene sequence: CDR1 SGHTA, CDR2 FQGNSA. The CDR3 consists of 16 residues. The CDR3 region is CASSLGQMPTNEKLFF. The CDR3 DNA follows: TGTGCCAGCAGCCTTGGACAGATGCCAACTAATGAAAAACTGTTTTTT.

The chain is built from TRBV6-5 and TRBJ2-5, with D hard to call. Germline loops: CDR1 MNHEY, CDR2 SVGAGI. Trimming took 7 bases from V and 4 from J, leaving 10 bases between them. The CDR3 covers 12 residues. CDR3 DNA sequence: TGTGCCAGCACGGGTTTTGGAGAGACCCAGTACTTC. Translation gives CASTGFGETQYF.

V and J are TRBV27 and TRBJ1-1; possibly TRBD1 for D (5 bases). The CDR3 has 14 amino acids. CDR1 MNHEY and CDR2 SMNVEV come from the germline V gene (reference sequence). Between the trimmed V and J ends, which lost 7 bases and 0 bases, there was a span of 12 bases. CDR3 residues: CASNVRGVNTEAFF. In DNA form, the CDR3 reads TGTGCCAGCAACGTACGGGGGGTGAACACTGAAGCTTTCTTT.

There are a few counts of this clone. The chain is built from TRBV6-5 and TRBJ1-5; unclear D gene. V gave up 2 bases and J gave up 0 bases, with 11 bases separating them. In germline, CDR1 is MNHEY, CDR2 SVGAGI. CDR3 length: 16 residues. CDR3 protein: CASSYGPQYSNQPQHF. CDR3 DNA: TGTGCCAGCAGTTACGGGCCCCAATATAGCAATCAGCCCCAGCATTTT.

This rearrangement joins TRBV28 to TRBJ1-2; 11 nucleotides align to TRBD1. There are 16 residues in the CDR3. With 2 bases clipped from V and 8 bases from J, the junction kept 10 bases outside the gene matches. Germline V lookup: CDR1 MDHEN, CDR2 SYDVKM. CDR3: CASSLGDRGVGIGYTF. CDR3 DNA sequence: TGTGCCAGCAGTTTAGGGGACAGGGGGGTAGGAATCGGCTACACCTTC.

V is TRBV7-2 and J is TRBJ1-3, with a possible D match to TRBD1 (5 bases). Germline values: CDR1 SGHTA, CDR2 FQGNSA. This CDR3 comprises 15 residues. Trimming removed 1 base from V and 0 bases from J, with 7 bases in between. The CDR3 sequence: CASSLGQPSGNTIYF. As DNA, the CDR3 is TGTGCCAGCAGCTTAGGACAGCCCTCTGGAAACACCATATATTTT. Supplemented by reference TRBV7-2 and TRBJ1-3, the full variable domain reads GAGVSQSPSNKVTEKGKDVELRCDPISGHTALYWYRQSLGQGLEFLIYFQGNSAPDKSGLPSDRFSAERTGGSVSTLTIQRTQQEDSAVYLCASSLGQPSGNTIYFGEGSWLTVV.

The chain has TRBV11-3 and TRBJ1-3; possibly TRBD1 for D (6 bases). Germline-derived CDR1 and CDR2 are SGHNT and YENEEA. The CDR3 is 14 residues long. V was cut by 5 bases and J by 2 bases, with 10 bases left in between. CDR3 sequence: CASSQRQAGNTIYF. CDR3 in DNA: TGTGCCAGCAGCCAACGACAGGCTGGAAACACCATATATTTT.

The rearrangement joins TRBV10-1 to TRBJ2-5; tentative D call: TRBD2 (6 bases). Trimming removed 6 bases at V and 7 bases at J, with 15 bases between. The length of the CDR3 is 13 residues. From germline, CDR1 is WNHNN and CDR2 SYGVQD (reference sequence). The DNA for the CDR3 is TGCGCCAGCAGCCCCGGAATGGGAGGGACCCAGTACTTC. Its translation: CASSPGMGGTQYF.

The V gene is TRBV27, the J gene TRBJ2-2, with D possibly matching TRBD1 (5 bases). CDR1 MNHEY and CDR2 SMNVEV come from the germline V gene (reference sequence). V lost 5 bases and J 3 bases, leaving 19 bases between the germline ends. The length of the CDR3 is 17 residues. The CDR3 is CASSPLFQTGDTGELFF. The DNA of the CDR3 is TGTGCCAGCAGTCCATTATTCCAAACAGGCGACACCGGGGAGCTGTTTTTT.

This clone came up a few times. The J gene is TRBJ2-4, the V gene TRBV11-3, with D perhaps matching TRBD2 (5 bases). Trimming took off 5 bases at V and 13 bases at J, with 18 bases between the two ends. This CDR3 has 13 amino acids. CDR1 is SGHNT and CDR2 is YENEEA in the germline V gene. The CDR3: CASSPDAGFRQYF. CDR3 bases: TGTGCCAGCAGCCCGGACGCGGGCTTCCGACAGTACTTC.

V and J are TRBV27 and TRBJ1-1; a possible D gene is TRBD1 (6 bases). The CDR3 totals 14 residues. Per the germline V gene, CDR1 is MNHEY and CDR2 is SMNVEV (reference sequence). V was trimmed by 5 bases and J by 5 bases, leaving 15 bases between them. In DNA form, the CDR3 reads TGTGCCAGCAGTACAGGGAATCCTTTAACTGAAGCTTTCTTT. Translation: CASSTGNPLTEAFF.

CDR3 nucleotide sequence: TGTGCCAGCAGCCGTCAGGATAGGTCTGGGGCCAACGTCCTGACTTTC. Translation gives CASSRQDRSGANVLTF. The V and J genes are TRBV7-8 and TRBJ2-6; D unresolved. CDR1 is SGHVS, CDR2 FQNEAQ, per germline. Trimming left V 5 bases short and J 1 base short, with 12 bases between. This CDR3 has 16 amino acids.

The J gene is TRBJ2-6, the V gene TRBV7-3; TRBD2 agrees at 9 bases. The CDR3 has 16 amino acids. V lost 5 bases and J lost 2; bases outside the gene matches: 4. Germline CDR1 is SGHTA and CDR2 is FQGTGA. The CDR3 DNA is TGTGCCAGCAGCGAGGGACTAGCAGCTGGGGCCAACGTCCTGACTTTC. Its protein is CASSEGLAAGANVLTF.

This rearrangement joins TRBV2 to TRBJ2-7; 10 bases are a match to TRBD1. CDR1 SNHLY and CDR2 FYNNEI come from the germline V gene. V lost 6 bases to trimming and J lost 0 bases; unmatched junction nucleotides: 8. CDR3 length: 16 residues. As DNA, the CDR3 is TGTGCCAGCAGCGTAGACAGGGACAGGGGCTCCTACGAGCAGTACTTC. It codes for CASSVDRDRGSYEQYF.

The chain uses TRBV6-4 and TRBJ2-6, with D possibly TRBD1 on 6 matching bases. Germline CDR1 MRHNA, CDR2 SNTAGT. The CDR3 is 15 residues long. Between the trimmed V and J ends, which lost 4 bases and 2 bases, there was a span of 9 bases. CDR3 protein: CASSGGHAGANVLTF. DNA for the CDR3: TGTGCCAGCAGTGGGGGACACGCTGGGGCCAACGTCCTGACTTTC.

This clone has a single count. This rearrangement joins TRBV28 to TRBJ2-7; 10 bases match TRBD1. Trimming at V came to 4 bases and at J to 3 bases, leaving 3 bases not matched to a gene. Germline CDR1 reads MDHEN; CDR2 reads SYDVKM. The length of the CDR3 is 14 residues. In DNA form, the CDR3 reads TGTGCCAGCAGTTCCCGGGACAGGGGCTACGAGCAGTACTTC. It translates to CASSSRDRGYEQYF.

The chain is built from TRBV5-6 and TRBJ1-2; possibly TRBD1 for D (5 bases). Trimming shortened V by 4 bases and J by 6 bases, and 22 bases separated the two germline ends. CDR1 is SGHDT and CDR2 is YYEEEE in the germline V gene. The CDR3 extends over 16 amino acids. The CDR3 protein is CASSKTPQGSRDGYTF. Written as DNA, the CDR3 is TGTGCCAGCAGCAAGACACCGCAGGGATCAAGGGATGGCTACACCTTC.

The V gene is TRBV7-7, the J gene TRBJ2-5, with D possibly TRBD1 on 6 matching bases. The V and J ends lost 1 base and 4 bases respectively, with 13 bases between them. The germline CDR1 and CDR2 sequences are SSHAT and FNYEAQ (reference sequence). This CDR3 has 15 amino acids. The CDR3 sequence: CASSLGDKDLETQYF. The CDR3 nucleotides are TGTGCCAGCAGCTTAGGGGACAAGGATCTAGAGACCCAGTACTTC. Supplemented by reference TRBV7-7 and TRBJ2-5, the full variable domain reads GAGVSQSPRYKVTKRGQDVTLRCDPISSHATLYWYQQALGQGPEFLTYFNYEAQPDKSGLPSDRFSAERPEGSISTLTIQRTEQRDSAMYRCASSLGDKDLETQYFGPGTRLLVL.

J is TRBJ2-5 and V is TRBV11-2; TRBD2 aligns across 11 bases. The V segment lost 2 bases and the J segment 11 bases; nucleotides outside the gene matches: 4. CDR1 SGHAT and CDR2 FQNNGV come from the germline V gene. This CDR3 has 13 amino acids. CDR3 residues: CASSLPGLAEQYF. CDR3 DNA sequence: TGTGCCAGCAGCTTACCGGGACTAGCGGAGCAGTACTTC.

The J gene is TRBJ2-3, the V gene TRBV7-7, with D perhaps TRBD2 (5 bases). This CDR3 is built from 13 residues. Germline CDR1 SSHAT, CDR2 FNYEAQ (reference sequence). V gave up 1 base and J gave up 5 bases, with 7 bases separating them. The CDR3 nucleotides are TGTGCCAGCAGCTTAGGGAGCGGAGATACGCAGTATTTT. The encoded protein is CASSLGSGDTQYF.

The CDR3 coding sequence is TGTGCCAGCACCCTGGACAGGAGGAACACTGAAGCTTTCTTT. Amino acids: CASTLDRRNTEAFF. The J gene is TRBJ1-1, the V gene TRBV2; 7 bases agree with TRBD1. V shed 7 bases, J shed 1 base, and the junction held 6 bases outside the gene matches. The length of the CDR3 is 14 residues. Germline CDR1 reads SNHLY; CDR2 reads FYNNEI.

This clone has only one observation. CDR3 bases: TGTGCCAGCATCTTCCGGACAGGGAAGGACAATCAGCCCCAGCATTTT. This gives the protein CASIFRTGKDNQPQHF. V is TRBV28 and J is TRBJ1-5; 8 nucleotides agree with TRBD1. Looked up from germline, CDR1 is MDHEN and CDR2 is SYDVKM. The CDR3 is 16 amino acids. Trimming at V came to 7 bases and at J to 3 bases, leaving 11 bases not matched to a gene.

The DNA of the CDR3 is TGCGCCAGCAGCTTGGCACAGTCCTACGAGCAGTACTTC. Its protein product is CASSLAQSYEQYF. The rearrangement joins TRBV5-1 to TRBJ2-7; D remains unclear. Trimming pared 0 bases from V and 1 base from J, leaving 5 bases between. CDR1 and CDR2 (germline): SGHRS, YFSETQ. There are 13 residues in the CDR3.

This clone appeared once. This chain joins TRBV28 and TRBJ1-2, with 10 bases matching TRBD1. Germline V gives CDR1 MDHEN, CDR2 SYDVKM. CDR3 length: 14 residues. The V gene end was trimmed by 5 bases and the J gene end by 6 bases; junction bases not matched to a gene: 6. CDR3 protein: CASSGTGELDGYTF. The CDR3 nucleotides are TGTGCCAGCAGTGGGACAGGGGAATTGGATGGCTACACCTTC.

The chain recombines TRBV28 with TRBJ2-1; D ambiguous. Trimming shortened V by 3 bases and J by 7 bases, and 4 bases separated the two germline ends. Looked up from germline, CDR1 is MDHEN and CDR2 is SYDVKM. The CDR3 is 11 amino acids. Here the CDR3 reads CASSFNNEQFF. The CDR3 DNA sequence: TGTGCCAGCAGTTTTAATAATGAGCAGTTCTTC.

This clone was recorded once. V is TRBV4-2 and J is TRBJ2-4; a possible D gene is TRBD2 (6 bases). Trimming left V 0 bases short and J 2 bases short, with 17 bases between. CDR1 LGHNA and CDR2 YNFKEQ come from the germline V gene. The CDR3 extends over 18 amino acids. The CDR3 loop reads CASSQDSGRDWSKNIQYF. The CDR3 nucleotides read TGTGCCAGCAGCCAAGATAGTGGGCGGGACTGGTCCAAAAACATTCAGTACTTC.

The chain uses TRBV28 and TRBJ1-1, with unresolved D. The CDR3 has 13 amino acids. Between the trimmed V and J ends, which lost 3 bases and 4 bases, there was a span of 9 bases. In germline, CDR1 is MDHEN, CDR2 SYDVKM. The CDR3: CASSFTRGTEAFF. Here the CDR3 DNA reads TGTGCCAGCAGTTTTACTCGAGGCACTGAAGCTTTCTTT.

The CDR3 region has the DNA TGTGCCAGCAGCTTGGTAGTCGGCAGGGGGTCCTACAATGAGCAGTTCTTC. Translation gives CASSLVVGRGSYNEQFF. The V call is TRBV5-5, the J call TRBJ2-1; 7 bases map to TRBD1. With 0 bases clipped from V and 1 base from J, the junction kept 7 bases outside the gene matches. The CDR3 loop spans 17 amino acids. Germline V lookup: CDR1 SGHKS, CDR2 YYEKEE (reference sequence).

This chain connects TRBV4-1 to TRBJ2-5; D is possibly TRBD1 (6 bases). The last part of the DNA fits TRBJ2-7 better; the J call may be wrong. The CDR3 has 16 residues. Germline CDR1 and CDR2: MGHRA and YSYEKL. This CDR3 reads CASSQDPGAVGYEQYF. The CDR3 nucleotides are TGCGCCAGCAGCCAAGATCCAGGGGCGGTCGGGTACGAGCAGTACTTC.